This T cell receptor (beta chain) was recovered during a study of blood T cell repertoires in COVID-19 (dated by TCRdb to 2020 to 2022). Turning to the overall study: Collaborator samples came from the United States, Italy and Spain and covered acute and convalescent phases of COVID-19. The material from the prospective study consisted of cDNA or gDNA derived from T cells, B-cell-depleted T cells, or PBMCs. Deeply sampled blood TCRbeta repertoires from subjects exposed to, actively infected with, or recovered from COVID-19 were included in the dataset. Sample metadata almost always included a de-identified subject ID, COVID-19 status, age in years and sex. HLA class I and class II types, where available, came from metadata supplied by the sample provider rather than from assay-based typing. Samples came from the ongoing ImmuneRACE study (first 160 participants) plus 1,254 subjects from 6 global collaborators. The repertoires were released in a freely available public database meant as a resource for research on the immune response to SARS-CoV-2.

TCRbeta CDR3 regions were amplified from genomic DNA using the immunoSEQ Assay, a bias-controlled multiplex PCR. The original pipeline was this. The number of nucleated cells in each sample was estimated from the amplification of reference gene primers within the assay. Sequence reads were collapsed and filtered to measure the absolute abundance of every unique TCRbeta CDR3 rearrangement. For each sample, productive Simpson clonality was calculated by taking the square root of Simpson's diversity index across productive rearrangements. TCRdb obtained this table from immuneACCESS and retained in-frame rearrangements with V and J assigned. These tables miss some clones; where compared with another copy, unresolved V genes account for less than half of the shortfall, and the remainder is unexplained. V and J calls and clone size are as listed in that table; D and trimming were resolved from the DNA. Counted in this sample were 200,000 to 250,000 clones; roughly 85% of them appeared once. 4.8% of the sample is taken by the ten largest.

Results and caveats for the whole study, not just this receptor: How much clinical and demographic metadata was included differed by source and by participant, and the metadata was provided uncurated.

Enrolling through a virtual design, the prospective study's participants ranged in age from about 18 to 89 years and lived across about two dozen United States geographic areas. Cohort assignment in the prospective study relied on participant-reported clinical history from a screening survey and a study questionnaire. Exposed participants were defined as having been in contact with someone with a PCR-confirmed or clinician-diagnosed COVID-19 case within 2 weeks of study entry. Mobile phlebotomists in the prospective study collected whole blood, serum and a nasopharyngeal or oropharyngeal swab from every participant. Participants in the prospective study had the option to provide additional blood draws and questionnaires over an approximately 2-month period. Prospective study blood samples were shipped either frozen or at room temperature before DNA extraction. CDR1 and CDR2, looked up from the germline V gene, are MDHEN and SYDVKM. The junction shows trimming of 7 bases on V and 0 bases on J, plus 16 bases between the germline ends. The CDR3 goes from the cysteine to the phenylalanine over 16 residues. Only the CDR3 part of the read is kept: 48 bases, read in frame from the first base.

This clone came up once. It lacks a known antigen. Base qualities are not provided; no much larger clone lies one nucleotide away. The receptor was isolated from a woman aged 45-65 years who had been exposed to COVID-19. The rearranged segments are TRBV28 and TRBJ1-5, with a tentative D gene TRBD1 over 5 matching bases. What was sequenced was PBMCs or T cells enriched from blood (not recorded which). The DNA sequence is as follows: TGTGCCAGCACCTCGTCCGGGGGTTATAGCAATCAGCCCCAGCATTTT. Translation gives CASTSSGGYSNQPQHF.